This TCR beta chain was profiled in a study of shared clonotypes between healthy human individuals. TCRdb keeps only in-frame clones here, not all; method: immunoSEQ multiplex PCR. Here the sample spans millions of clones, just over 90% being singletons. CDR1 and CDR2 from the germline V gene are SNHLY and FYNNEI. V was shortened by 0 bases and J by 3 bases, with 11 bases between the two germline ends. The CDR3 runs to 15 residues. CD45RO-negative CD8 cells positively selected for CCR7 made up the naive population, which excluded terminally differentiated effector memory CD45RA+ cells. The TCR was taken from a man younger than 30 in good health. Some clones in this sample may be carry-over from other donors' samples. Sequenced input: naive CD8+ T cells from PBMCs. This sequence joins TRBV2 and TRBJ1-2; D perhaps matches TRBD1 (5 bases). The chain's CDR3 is CASSEAEDSYYGYTF. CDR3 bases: TGTGCCAGCAGTGAAGCTGAAGACAGCTACTATGGCTACACCTTC.